The 23 T cell receptor beta chains below all came from one sample that was sequenced in a study of cytomegalovirus exposure and HLA in healthy donors. The PCR employed 60 Vbeta primers together with 13 Jbeta primers. Generated by immunoSEQ multiplex PCR, the TCRdb table keeps only in-frame clones and is missing some. Among about 160,000 clones, 70% to 90% were seen once, and the ten largest hold about 2%. Sample: PBMCs. These receptors all stem from a man aged 18-30 years in good health and CMV-seropositive.

The table lists this clone with a count of one. The chain couples TRBV6-5 to TRBJ1-2; 8 bases align to TRBD1. The V segment lost 2 bases and the J segment 6 bases; nucleotides outside the gene matches: 5. Germline loops: CDR1 MNHEY, CDR2 SVGAGI. CDR3 length: 14 amino acids. The CDR3 sequence: CASSYTPTGDGYTF. The CDR3 DNA sequence: TGTGCCAGCAGTTACACCCCGACAGGGGATGGCTACACCTTC.

The chain employs TRBV4-3 and TRBJ2-5, with 7 positions matching TRBD2. The J call is uncertain, as TRBJ2-7 better fits the DNA end. Germline V gene data show CDR1 as LGHNA and CDR2 as YSLEER. The CDR3 sequence is 15 residues long. This CDR3 reads CASSQDRGGAYEQYF. The CDR3 DNA sequence: TGCGCCAGCAGCCAAGATCGTGGGGGGGCCTACGAGCAGTACTTC.

The V call is TRBV13, the J call TRBJ2-5, with 8 nucleotides matching TRBD2. The V gene end was trimmed by 4 bases and the J gene end by 0 bases; junction bases not matched to a gene: 7. Germline V gives CDR1 PRHDT, CDR2 FYEKMQ (reference sequence). The CDR3 covers 16 residues. CDR3 residues: CASSWVRGGDQETQYF. The DNA for the CDR3 is TGTGCCAGCAGCTGGGTACGGGGGGGCGACCAAGAGACCCAGTACTTC.

This chain links TRBV6-5 with TRBJ1-1; no clear D gene. The germline gives CDR1 MNHEY, CDR2 SVGAGI. There are 14 residues in the CDR3. Trimming shortened V by 2 bases and J by 2 bases, and 9 bases separated the two germline ends. Written as DNA, the CDR3 is TGTGCCAGCAGTTACGGAACAGCCAACACTGAAGCTTTCTTT. Its translation: CASSYGTANTEAFF.

The chain joins TRBV4-1 to TRBJ2-1, with 7 bases matching TRBD1. The J segment lost 6 bases and the V segment lost 4 bases, leaving 6 bases of the junction unmatched. There are 14 residues in the CDR3. Germline CDR1 reads MGHRA; CDR2 reads YSYEKL. The CDR3: CASSPQGTFNEQFF. CDR3 in DNA: TGCGCCAGCAGCCCACAGGGGACCTTCAATGAGCAGTTCTTC.

This chain joins TRBV28 and TRBJ2-1; a weak D match, TRBD1 (5 bases). Germline CDR1 reads MDHEN; CDR2 reads SYDVKM. Trimming removed 5 bases from V and 4 bases from J, with 27 bases in between. There are 19 residues in the CDR3. The chain's CDR3 is CASSSPQGKGSLWYNEQFF. CDR3 nucleotides: TGTGCCAGCAGTAGCCCCCAGGGCAAGGGATCGCTGTGGTACAATGAGCAGTTCTTC.

This clone was counted only a few times. The chain employs TRBV5-1 and TRBJ2-3, with 7 nucleotides matching TRBD2. Germline CDR1 SGHRS, CDR2 YFSETQ. Trimming took 0 bases from V and 1 from J; bases not matched to a gene: 2. This CDR3 comprises 15 residues. CDR3 nucleotides: TGCGCCAGCAGCTTGGCTGCGGGGGGCACAGATACGCAGTATTTT. It encodes CASSLAAGGTDTQYF.

The V and J genes are TRBV4-1 and TRBJ1-1; the D is unclear. This CDR3 has 16 residues. V lost 0 bases and J 2 bases, leaving 13 bases between the germline ends. CDR1 and CDR2 (germline): MGHRA, YSYEKL. The CDR3 here is CASSQDRGKGNTEAFF. The DNA for the CDR3 is TGCGCCAGCAGCCAAGATCGGGGAAAAGGAAACACTGAAGCTTTCTTT.

This clone was observed a single time. The rearrangement joins TRBV21-1 to TRBJ1-4; the listed D gene, TRBD1, was not tested against the DNA. TRBV21-1 is a pseudogene. CDR3 length: 15 residues. The CDR3 region has the DNA TGTGCCAGCAGCAAAGAGGGAACAGGGGGGACCATTCTGTTTTTT. It encodes CASSKEGTGGTILFF.

As regards this clone: One end of the junction varies from germline; a read error may be responsible. The genes are TRBV30 and TRBJ2-4, with D maybe TRBD1 (6 bases). The CDR3 extends over 13 amino acids. Germline assignment: CDR1 GTSNPN and CDR2 SVGIG (reference sequence). CDR3 in DNA: TGTGCCTACAGTACGACAGGCAAAAACAGTCAGTACTTC. This sequence encodes CAYSTTGKNSQYF.

V gene TRBV7-9 combines with J gene TRBJ1-1; 8 nucleotides align to TRBD1. V was clipped by 5 bases and J by 7 bases; unmatched bases: 9. The CDR3 is 14 amino acids. The germline gives CDR1 SEHNR, CDR2 FQNEAQ (reference sequence). The DNA of the CDR3 is TGTGCCAGCAGCCGAGCTACGGGACAGGTTGAAGCTTTCTTT. Translation: CASSRATGQVEAFF.

V is TRBV4-1 and J is TRBJ2-5; the D is unclear. Judging by the DNA end, TRBJ2-7 fits better; the J call may be wrong. From germline, CDR1 is MGHRA and CDR2 YSYEKL. This CDR3 spans 13 amino acids. CDR3 loop: CASSQVALLEQYF. The CDR3 bases are TGCGCCAGCAGCCAAGTCGCACTACTCGAGCAGTACTTC.

V usage is TRBV4-3 and J usage is TRBJ1-2; D not certain. V was clipped by 1 base and J by 2 bases, with 11 bases between them. This CDR3 has 15 amino acids. Germline-derived CDR1 and CDR2 are LGHNA and YSLEER. DNA for the CDR3: TGCGCCAGCAGCCAAGCTCTCAGAGGGAACTATGGCTACACCTTC. Its translation: CASSQALRGNYGYTF.

With respect to this clone: An end of the junction differs from the germline gene, which may be a read error. The chain links TRBV7-9 to TRBJ1-1, with a tentative D call TRBD1 (5 bases). The CDR3 has 15 amino acids. Germline V gives CDR1 SEHNR, CDR2 FQNEAQ (reference sequence). The CDR3 sequence is CASSLYRGVNIEAFF. CDR3 coding DNA: TGTGCCAGCAGCTTATATCGGGGGGTGAACATTGAAGCTTTCTTT.

This clone was observed a handful of times. This rearrangement joins TRBV4-3 to TRBJ2-1; TRBD2 agrees at 10 bases. After removal of 0 bases from V and 4 bases from J, the junction contained 3 bases not matched to a gene. Germline V lookup: CDR1 LGHNA, CDR2 YSLEER. The CDR3 has 16 amino acids. The CDR3, as DNA: TGCGCCAGCAGCCAAGAAATAGCGGGGGGATACAATGAGCAGTTCTTC. Its translation: CASSQEIAGGYNEQFF.

The J gene is TRBJ2-3, the V gene TRBV18, with 7 nucleotides matching TRBD1. CDR3 length equals 16 residues. Losses at the gene ends were 4 bases for V and 1 base for J; bases not matched to a gene: 8. Germline V lookup: CDR1 KGHSH, CDR2 LQKENI. CDR3 residues: CASSLGTGTGTDTQYF. The DNA of the CDR3 is TGTGCCAGCTCACTCGGCACCGGGACAGGCACAGATACGCAGTATTTT.

The chain carries TRBV6-1 and TRBJ1-5, with D possibly being TRBD1 (5 bases). Germline loops: CDR1 MNHNS, CDR2 SASEGT. There are 15 residues in the CDR3. The ends were cut back, 7 bases at V and 4 bases at J, with 17 bases in the middle. CDR3 sequence (DNA): TGTGCCAGCATCAGCCCCGGGGGAGGGAATCAGCCCCAGCATTTT. Protein product: CASISPGGGNQPQHF.

The chain couples TRBV29-1 to TRBJ2-3; 9 bases map to TRBD1. CDR1 and CDR2 from the germline V gene are SQVTM and ANQGSEA. Trimming took 4 bases from V and 3 from J; bases not matched to a gene: 5. The length of the CDR3 is 14 residues. As DNA, the CDR3 is TGCAGCGTTGCCGGGGGACAGGGAACAGATACGCAGTATTTT. Translated: CSVAGGQGTDTQYF.

Only one count was recorded for this clone. V usage is TRBV5-4 and J usage is TRBJ2-1; perhaps TRBD2 as D (6 bases). Germline loops: CDR1 SGHNT, CDR2 YYREEE (reference sequence). CDR3 length: 16 residues. Trimming removed 4 bases at V and 4 bases at J, with 18 bases between. Here the CDR3 reads CASSDGTDPAYNEQFF. In DNA form, the CDR3 reads TGTGCCAGCAGCGATGGGACTGATCCAGCTTACAATGAGCAGTTCTTC.

The sample holds one count of this clone. The genes are TRBV6-5 and TRBJ1-2, with 8 bases fitting TRBD1. The CDR3 has 14 amino acids. The germline V gene encodes CDR1 MNHEY and CDR2 SVGAGI. V gave up 6 bases and J gave up 4 bases; unmatched junction bases: 7. The chain's CDR3 is CASRQTGVFYGYTF. The CDR3 nucleotides are TGTGCCAGCAGACAGACAGGGGTGTTCTATGGCTACACCTTC.

Note on this clone: The junction departs from germline at one end; a sequencing error may be responsible. The chain carries TRBV5-6 and TRBJ2-5; 9 bases fit TRBD1. The assigned J gene may be wrong: the sequence end matches TRBJ2-7 better. The CDR3 has 16 amino acids. Looked up from germline, CDR1 is SGHDT and CDR2 is YYEEEE. The CDR3 sequence: CARSLVRQGGGYEQYF. The CDR3 DNA reads as TGTGCCAGAAGCTTGGTTCGACAGGGGGGCGGCTACGAGCAGTACTTC.

Here the CDR3 DNA reads TGTGCCAGCCGACTAAATAGCAATCAGCCCCAGCATTTT. Encoded protein: CASRLNSNQPQHF. The chain has TRBV27 and TRBJ1-5, with no clear D. Germline CDR1 reads MNHEY; CDR2 reads SMNVEV (reference sequence). Trimming removed 8 bases at V and 0 bases at J, with 8 bases between. This CDR3 has 13 amino acids.

The chain is built from TRBV7-8 and TRBJ1-1, with a possible D match to TRBD1 (6 bases). The CDR3 extends over 17 amino acids. Germline V lookup: CDR1 SGHVS, CDR2 FQNEAQ. V was clipped by 1 base and J by 0 bases, with 15 bases between them. The CDR3 sequence is CASSLVSLDRMNTEAFF. The CDR3 coding sequence is TGTGCCAGCAGCTTAGTTAGTCTCGACAGGATGAACACTGAAGCTTTCTTT.